Below, 26 T cell receptor beta chains from the same sample are listed, as sequenced in a study of early T cells in non-severe SARS-CoV-2 infection (dated by TCRdb to the early 2020s). The library came from 5' RACE. The listed sequencing device is NextSeq 500. TCRdb applied fastp at Q25 and MiXCR to the public reads, then kept only in-frame beta chains. Each record represents a unique CDR3 protein, reported with the most common genes and DNA among its rows. This sample comprises tens of thousands of distinct CDR3 sequences, roughly 5.7% of them detected only once. The ten biggest clones cover about 5.5% of the sample. The specimen sequenced was whole blood. These receptors all stem from an adult who was a healthcare worker with PCR-confirmed SARS-CoV-2 infection or an uninfected control (not recorded which).

This clonotype was seen repeatedly, ten times or more. For the CDR3, the DNA is TGTGCCAGCAGCATACCGGGACAAGGGGGAGGGATGAACACTGAAGCTTTCTTT. It encodes CASSIPGQGGGMNTEAFF. The chain carries TRBV7-9 and TRBJ1-1; the D gene is possibly TRBD1 (6 bases). V shed 5 bases and J shed 0 bases, with 22 bases lying between them. The germline CDR1 and CDR2 sequences are SEHNR and FQNEAQ (reference sequence). CDR3 length: 18 amino acids.

This clonotype came up many times. V gene TRBV28 combines with J gene TRBJ2-1; D possibly corresponds to TRBD2 (6 bases). V shed 5 bases and J shed 7 bases, with 6 bases lying between them. The CDR3 covers 11 residues. CDR1 is MDHEN, CDR2 SYDVKM, per germline. Here the CDR3 reads CASSAGNEQFF. The CDR3 nucleotides read TGTGCCAGCAGTGCGGGAAATGAGCAGTTCTTC. The variable domain in full, completed from reference TRBV28 and TRBJ2-1, reads DVKVTQSSRYLVKRTGEKVFLECVQDMDHENMFWYRQDPGLGLRLIYFSYDVKMKEKGDIPEGYSVSREKKERFSLILESASTNQTSMYLCASSAGNEQFFGPGTRLTVL.

The chain recombines TRBV29-1 with TRBJ2-7; perhaps TRBD2 as D (5 bases). V lost 4 bases to trimming and J lost 0 bases, with 7 bases between them. The germline gives CDR1 SQVTM, CDR2 ANQGSEA. The CDR3 is made up of 12 amino acids. CDR3 sequence: CSVGGSSYEQYF. The CDR3 nucleotides are TGCAGCGTTGGAGGGAGCTCCTACGAGCAGTACTTC.

This clonotype was counted many times. The CDR3 loop is CACRLAGSYEQFF. CDR3 nucleotides: TGTGCGTGCCGGCTAGCGGGTTCTTATGAGCAGTTCTTC. The chain recombines TRBV6-1 with TRBJ2-1; 8 bases map to TRBD2. The CDR3 is 13 residues long. Per the germline V gene, CDR1 is MNHNS and CDR2 is SASEGT.

The genes are TRBV7-9 and TRBJ2-3, with a tentative D call TRBD1 (5 bases). Trimming removed 5 bases at V and 4 bases at J, with 16 bases between. The germline V gene has CDR1 SEHNR and CDR2 FQNEAQ (reference sequence). The CDR3 is 15 amino acids. CDR3 region: CASSHQDNPADTQYF. CDR3 in DNA: TGTGCCAGCAGCCACCAGGACAACCCGGCAGATACGCAGTATTTT.

This clonotype was counted at least ten times. This rearrangement joins TRBV11-2 to TRBJ2-1, with TRBD2 matching 11 bases. The J segment lost 5 bases and the V segment lost 0 bases, leaving 9 bases of the junction unmatched. Germline lookup yields CDR1 SGHAT and CDR2 FQNNGV. The CDR3 length is 18 residues. The CDR3 loop is CASSLDRSSGRPDNEQFF. The CDR3 nucleotides are TGTGCCAGCAGCTTAGATCGCTCTAGCGGGAGGCCCGACAATGAGCAGTTCTTC. The full variable domain, its missing parts supplied by reference TRBV11-2 and TRBJ2-1, is EAGVAQSPRYKIIEKRQSVAFWCNPISGHATLYWYQQILGQGPKLLIQFQNNGVVDDSQLPKDRFSAERLKGVDSTLKIQPAKLEDSAVYLCASSLDRSSGRPDNEQFFGPGTRLTVL.

The V gene is TRBV4-1, the J gene TRBJ2-7; D remains unclear. Germline values: CDR1 MGHRA, CDR2 YSYEKL. This CDR3 is 13 amino acids long. Trimming left V 1 base short and J 3 bases short, with 7 bases between. CDR3 protein: CASSQGLYYEQYF. CDR3 DNA sequence: TGCGCCAGCAGCCAAGGCCTCTACTACGAGCAGTACTTC.

In its sample, this clonotype was seen many times. The gene calls are TRBV6-5 and TRBJ2-3; no firm D call. The V end was cut by 6 bases, the J end by 5 bases, with 12 bases between. The CDR3 spans 13 residues. Germline-derived CDR1 and CDR2 are MNHEY and SVGAGI. The CDR3 loop reads CASSPMRQDTQYF. The CDR3 DNA is TGTGCCAGCAGCCCAATGAGGCAAGATACGCAGTATTTT.

This clonotype was detected only a few times. The rearrangement uses TRBV28 and TRBJ2-7, with D perhaps TRBD1 (6 bases). The V and J ends lost 2 bases and 5 bases respectively, with 7 bases between them. This CDR3 contains 12 residues. Germline CDR1 and CDR2: MDHEN and SYDVKM. CDR3 residues: CASSLTGNEQYF. CDR3 nucleotides: TGTGCCAGCAGTTTAACAGGGAACGAGCAGTACTTC.

This clonotype has a handful of counts. The chain is built from TRBV7-8 and TRBJ2-1; weak D call: TRBD2 (6 bases). This CDR3 has 19 amino acids. The germline gives CDR1 SGHVS, CDR2 FQNEAQ. Trimming pared 0 bases from V and 1 base from J, leaving 19 bases between. The CDR3, as DNA: TGTGCCAGCAGCTTAGCGCGAGGTAGCGGCCTACTATCCTACAATGAGCAGTTCTTC. This translates into CASSLARGSGLLSYNEQFF.

This clonotype was counted ten times or more. This chain joins TRBV12-3 or TRBV12-4 and TRBJ1-1; 7 bases fit TRBD1. The CDR3 extends over 13 amino acids. The ends lost 7 bases at V and 7 bases at J; junction bases unmatched: 9. The CDR3 loop is CASNTGDFFEAFF. CDR3 bases: TGTGCCAGCAACACAGGGGATTTTTTTGAAGCTTTCTTT.

Many counts were recorded for this clonotype. The chain joins TRBV4-3 to TRBJ1-6; D is uncertain. V lost 0 bases to trimming and J lost 6 bases, with 9 bases between them. The length of the CDR3 is 15 residues. Germline assignment: CDR1 LGHNA and CDR2 YSLEER. CDR3 coding DNA: TGCGCCAGCAGCCAAGAAGTTCGGACTAATTCACCCCTCCACTTT. This sequence encodes CASSQEVRTNSPLHF.

In its sample, this clonotype was seen many times. The chain combines TRBV12-3 or TRBV12-4 with TRBJ2-1, with TRBD2 as a possible D gene (5 bases). The CDR3 length is 16 residues. V dropped 3 bases and J dropped 7 bases, with 19 bases sitting between them. The CDR3 nucleotides are TGTGCCAGCAGTTTCTTCCTAGGAGGTACGGTTAATGAGCAGTTCTTC. It yields the protein CASSFFLGGTVNEQFF.

Only a few counts were recorded for this clonotype. This sequence joins TRBV18 and TRBJ1-2; a weak D match, TRBD1 (5 bases). Germline values: CDR1 KGHSH, CDR2 LQKENI. V was shortened by 2 bases and J by 3 bases, with 19 bases between the two germline ends. This CDR3 is 17 amino acids long. CDR3 sequence (DNA): TGTGCCAGCTCACCAGTGGGGGGACCTCGGTTCTACTATGGCTACACCTTC. Translating gives CASSPVGGPRFYYGYTF.

Many counts were recorded for this clonotype. The J gene is TRBJ1-5, the V gene TRBV20-1, with D unclear. Looked up from germline, CDR1 is DFQATT and CDR2 is SNEGSKA (reference sequence). V was shortened by 1 base and J by 0 bases, with 7 bases between the two germline ends. The length of the CDR3 is 14 residues. CDR3 bases: TGCAGTGCTAGAGTGATCTATAGCAATCAGCCCCAGCATTTT. Translation gives CSARVIYSNQPQHF.

Only a few counts were recorded for this clonotype. This chain connects TRBV29-1 to TRBJ2-1; 7 nucleotides match TRBD1. Looked up from germline, CDR1 is SQVTM and CDR2 is ANQGSEA. V gave up 4 bases and J gave up 2 bases; unmatched junction bases: 8. This CDR3 contains 15 residues. CDR3 sequence (DNA): TGCAGCGTTGGTGCGTGGGACAGAACCTACAATGAGCAGTTCTTC. It yields the protein CSVGAWDRTYNEQFF.

This clonotype was detected a few times. The chain employs TRBV28 and TRBJ1-2; 9 bases fit TRBD1. V lost 6 bases, J lost 13 bases, and 21 bases stayed unmatched. The germline CDR1 and CDR2 sequences are MDHEN and SYDVKM. The CDR3 runs to 16 residues. CDR3 sequence reads: CASRQLVTGTGPRFTF. DNA for the CDR3: TGTGCCAGCAGGCAGCTGGTTACCGGGACAGGGCCACGGTTCACCTTC.

The chain joins TRBV4-3 to TRBJ2-2; D is ambiguous. The CDR3 covers 15 residues. V dropped 2 bases and J dropped 0 bases, with 7 bases sitting between them. Germline CDR1 LGHNA, CDR2 YSLEER. This CDR3 reads CASSQNKANTGELFF. The CDR3 nucleotides read TGCGCCAGCAGCCAAAACAAGGCGAACACCGGGGAGCTGTTTTTT.

This clonotype was recorded many times. The chain recombines TRBV4-2 with TRBJ2-1; 10 nucleotides match TRBD2. The V gene's germline CDR1 is LGHNA and CDR2 YNFKEQ. V lost 5 bases to trimming and J lost 8 bases; unmatched junction nucleotides: 9. The length of the CDR3 is 15 residues. CDR3 protein: CASSGASGSWDEQFF. As DNA, the CDR3 is TGTGCCAGCAGCGGGGCTAGCGGGAGTTGGGATGAGCAGTTCTTC.

The V and J genes are TRBV28 and TRBJ2-1; D not resolved. Deletions cut 3 bases from V and 0 bases from J, with 9 bases between. The CDR3 spans 15 residues. Germline CDR1 reads MDHEN; CDR2 reads SYDVKM. As DNA, the CDR3 is TGTGCCAGCAGTTTGAGCTGGAGCTCCTACAATGAGCAGTTCTTC. Translated: CASSLSWSSYNEQFF. Complete variable domain (other parts from reference TRBV28 and TRBJ2-1): DVKVTQSSRYLVKRTGEKVFLECVQDMDHENMFWYRQDPGLGLRLIYFSYDVKMKEKGDIPEGYSVSREKKERFSLILESASTNQTSMYLCASSLSWSSYNEQFFGPGTRLTVL.

This clonotype was counted many times. This sequence joins TRBV5-1 and TRBJ1-2; D gene uncertain. Germline V lookup: CDR1 SGHRS, CDR2 YFSETQ. The CDR3 is 13 amino acids. Trimming left V 1 base short and J 7 bases short, with 11 bases between. The CDR3 loop reads CASSLYRSSGYTF. The DNA for the CDR3 is TGCGCCAGCAGCTTGTACAGATCCAGTGGCTACACCTTC.

This clonotype appeared a few times. This chain uses TRBV7-3 with TRBJ1-1; 7 bases are a match to TRBD1. From germline, CDR1 is SGHTA and CDR2 FQGTGA. The V segment lost 2 bases and the J segment 3 bases; nucleotides outside the gene matches: 0. CDR3 length: 13 residues. CDR3 nucleotides: TGTGCCAGCAGCTTACAGGGGGACACTGAAGCTTTCTTT. Its protein product is CASSLQGDTEAFF.

The chain uses TRBV7-2 and TRBJ2-3; 9 positions agree with TRBD2. Germline V gene sequence: CDR1 SGHTA, CDR2 FQGNSA. The CDR3 has 14 amino acids. The J segment lost 11 bases and the V segment lost 1 base, leaving 7 bases of the junction unmatched. CDR3 in DNA: TGTGCCAGCAGCTTAGTTAGTAGCGGGAGTGGGCAGTATTTT. Translating it yields CASSLVSSGSGQYF.

This clonotype was found a few times. The V and J genes are TRBV7-3 and TRBJ2-1, with 10 bases aligning to TRBD1. Trimming cost V 5 bases and J 1 base; bases outside gene matches: 2. The V gene's germline CDR1 is SGHTA and CDR2 FQGTGA. The CDR3 has 15 amino acids. This CDR3 reads CASSPGQGSYNEQFF. DNA of the CDR3: TGTGCCAGCAGCCCGGGACAGGGGTCCTACAATGAGCAGTTCTTC.

J is TRBJ2-2 and V is TRBV5-1; 9 bases fit TRBD2. Germline trimming cut 2 bases from V and 4 bases from J; bases unmatched to any gene: 6. Germline lookup yields CDR1 SGHRS and CDR2 YFSETQ. The CDR3 sequence is 16 residues long. In nucleotides, the CDR3 is TGCGCCAGCAGCTTATCCCCTAGCGGGATCACCGGGGAGCTGTTTTTT. It yields the protein CASSLSPSGITGELFF.

The chain uses TRBV10-3 and TRBJ1-2; D possibly corresponds to TRBD1 (5 bases). Trimming stripped 7 bases from V and 8 bases from J, with 14 bases between. Germline CDR1 reads ENHRY; CDR2 reads SYGVKD. The CDR3 extends over 12 amino acids. CDR3 protein: CAITPDRGGYTF. DNA of the CDR3: TGTGCCATCACTCCAGACAGAGGGGGCTACACCTTC.